The 9 T cell receptor beta chains presented below share a single source sample, sequenced in a study of early T cells in non-severe SARS-CoV-2 infection. Each CDR3 protein is one row after TCRdb ran MiXCR on the 5' RACE reads. The repertoire has roughly 75,000 distinct CDR3 sequences, 9% to 10% of them found once; the top ten carry 4.5% to 5%. The sequencing sample was made of whole blood. The receptors derive from an adult who was a healthcare worker with PCR-confirmed SARS-CoV-2 infection or an uninfected control (not recorded which).

The chain links TRBV6-5 to TRBJ2-1; 7 bases fit TRBD2. Germline assignment: CDR1 MNHEY and CDR2 SVGAGI. Unmatched junction bases numbered 10, after V lost 5 bases and J lost 6 bases. The CDR3 is 15 residues long. The CDR3 here is CASSPGLEAVNEQFF. CDR3 DNA: TGTGCCAGCAGTCCAGGACTAGAAGCGGTCAATGAGCAGTTCTTC.

The J gene is TRBJ2-3, the V gene TRBV2; D call uncertain. V lost 7 bases, J lost 9 bases, and 2 bases lay in between. The CDR3 loop spans 8 amino acids. Germline CDR1 is SNHLY and CDR2 is FYNNEI. CDR3 region: CASNTQYF. CDR3 nucleotide sequence: TGTGCCAGCAACACGCAGTATTTT.

This clonotype was found many times. The V and J genes are TRBV10-2 and TRBJ2-1; TRBD2 is a possible D gene (5 bases). Looked up from germline, CDR1 is WSHSY and CDR2 is SAAADI. The CDR3 is 20 residues long. V was shortened by 3 bases and J by 1 base, with 25 bases between the two germline ends. The DNA of the CDR3 is TGCGCCAGCAGTGAAGAGGTCTATGGCGGGTCTACCAGTTCCTACAATGAGCAGTTCTTC. It encodes CASSEEVYGGSTSSYNEQFF.

This chain joins TRBV5-1 and TRBJ1-3, with D possibly being TRBD1 (5 bases). This CDR3 spans 14 amino acids. V lost 4 bases, J lost 0 bases, and 8 bases lay in between. In germline, CDR1 is SGHRS, CDR2 YFSETQ. The CDR3 nucleotides are TGCGCCAGCAGCCTGGACAACTCTGGAAACACCATATATTTT. Amino acids: CASSLDNSGNTIYF.

This clonotype was counted ten times or more. This chain uses TRBV28 with TRBJ2-1; D possibly corresponds to TRBD2 (7 bases). The CDR3 has 19 amino acids. Trimming stripped 5 bases from V and 4 bases from J, with 27 bases between. Germline V gives CDR1 MDHEN, CDR2 SYDVKM. CDR3 bases: TGTGCCAGCAGTCCCCATGGGGGGCGTCTGGGTAGCGGGTACAATGAGCAGTTCTTC. Translation: CASSPHGGRLGSGYNEQFF.

The gene calls are TRBV5-1 and TRBJ2-4; D might be TRBD1 (6 bases). The length of the CDR3 is 13 residues. The V and J ends lost 4 bases and 6 bases respectively, with 11 bases between them. Germline V gives CDR1 SGHRS, CDR2 YFSETQ. The CDR3 is CASSTRGGNIQYF. DNA of the CDR3: TGCGCCAGCAGCACGCGAGGGGGAAACATTCAGTACTTC.

This clonotype was picked up a small number of times. The chain carries TRBV5-1 and TRBJ2-7; TRBD2 agrees at 12 bases. Germline values: CDR1 SGHRS, CDR2 YFSETQ. CDR3 length equals 15 residues. With 4 bases clipped from V and 4 bases from J, the junction kept 6 bases outside the gene matches. CDR3 DNA sequence: TGCGCCAGCAGCCCCGGACTAGCGGGAACGTACGAGCAGTACTTC. Translating gives CASSPGLAGTYEQYF.

This clonotype was recorded a few times. This chain uses TRBV6-6 with TRBJ2-7, with D perhaps TRBD2 (5 bases). The germline V gene has CDR1 MNHNY and CDR2 SVGAGI (reference sequence). The CDR3 is made up of 12 amino acids. V was shortened by 8 bases and J by 3 bases, with 11 bases between the two germline ends. The CDR3 sequence is CASSDYYYEQYF. The CDR3 region has the DNA TGTGCCAGCTCCGACTACTACTACGAGCAGTACTTC.

The table lists this clonotype with many counts. The rearrangement uses TRBV28 and TRBJ1-5; unclear D gene. The ends were cut back, 2 bases at V and 3 bases at J, with 8 bases in the middle. This CDR3 has 14 amino acids. CDR1 and CDR2 (germline): MDHEN, SYDVKM. The CDR3 here is CASSLIGSNQPQHF. In nucleotides, the CDR3 is TGTGCCAGCAGTTTAATAGGGTCCAATCAGCCCCAGCATTTT.